This T cell receptor (beta chain) was recovered during a study of OX40 agonist ivuxolimab in advanced cancers. Whole-study context: Checkpoint inhibitors had been given previously to approximately 40% of patients.

Here immunoSEQ multiplex PCR was the method, and the copy in TCRdb shows in-frame clones only, minus some. This table holds roughly 51,000 clones, approximately 86% found once. In the case of this clone: Its antigen is still unknown.

Overall study findings and caveats: CD8+ T cells averaged more expanded clones than CD4+.

This clonotype originated in an adult with an advanced solid tumor such as melanoma, head and neck, liver or kidney cancer. Here the sequenced sample was CD4+ or CD8+ T cells sorted from blood, taken in a trial of the OX40 agonist ivuxolimab.

The CDR3 bases are TGTGCCAGCAGCGACAGGGGAGGCTCCTACGAGCAGTACTTC. This gives the protein CASSDRGGSYEQYF. This chain uses TRBV7-9 with TRBJ2-7; TRBD1 aligns across 8 bases. This CDR3 contains 14 residues. J lost 0 bases, V lost 5 bases, and 3 bases had no gene match. CDR1 and CDR2 (germline): SEHNR, FQNEAQ (reference sequence).